These T cell receptor beta chains were read from a single sample in a study of blood T cells in healthy people across ages. Each CDR3 protein is one row after TCRdb ran MiXCR on the 5' RACE reads. The data hold roughly 1,100,000 distinct CDR3 sequences, with under 30% observed a single time. These same data were also listed under a study on T cells of mothers and their children.

The specimen sequenced was blood. Receptors were obtained from a girl between 2 and 10 years old in good health. Both conserved end residues are part of each CDR3. Fields, in order: J gene, clone size, V gene, D gene, CDR3 protein, CDR3 DNA. A D gene is named only where the DNA matches it firmly. The listing skips clone size in some rows; elsewhere it reads once, few, many or a size class.

j_call: TRBJ1-1; clone_size: many; v_call: TRBV12-3/TRBV12-4; d_call: .; cdr3_aa: CASSLGSQVEAFF; cdr3_nt: TGTGCCAGCAGTTTGGGGTCTCAGGTGGAAGCTTTCTTT
j_call: TRBJ2-5; clone_size: few; v_call: TRBV13; d_call: .; cdr3_aa: CASSQEGAPRETQYF; cdr3_nt: TGTGCCAGCAGCCAGGAGGGAGCGCCAAGGGAGACCCAGTACTTC
j_call: TRBJ2-5; clone_size: few; v_call: TRBV6-5; d_call: TRBD2; cdr3_aa: CASSRRGGAQYF; cdr3_nt: TGTGCCAGCAGTAGGCGGGGGGGGGCCCAGTACTTC
j_call: TRBJ1-1; clone_size: .; v_call: TRBV2; d_call: .; cdr3_aa: CASSERIVAFF; cdr3_nt: TGTGCCAGCAGTGAACGCATTGTGGCTTTCTTT
j_call: TRBJ1-5; clone_size: .; v_call: TRBV27; d_call: .; cdr3_aa: CASEGMGPGSQPQHF; cdr3_nt: TGTGCCAGCGAAGGAATGGGTCCGGGGAGTCAGCCCCAGCATTTT
j_call: TRBJ2-1; clone_size: few; v_call: TRBV20-1; d_call: TRBD2; cdr3_aa: CSARIGLAGGSWHEQFF; cdr3_nt: TGTAGTGCTAGAATCGGACTAGCGGGGGGGAGTTGGCATGAGCAGTTCTTC
j_call: TRBJ2-7; clone_size: few; v_call: TRBV5-6; d_call: .; cdr3_aa: CASVLQDEPYEQYF; cdr3_nt: TGTGCCAGCGTACTTCAGGACGAACCCTACGAGCAGTACTTC
j_call: TRBJ2-1; clone_size: once; v_call: TRBV29-1; d_call: .; cdr3_aa: CSVEGRFVNEQFF; cdr3_nt: TGCAGCGTTGAAGGGAGGTTCGTAAATGAGCAGTTCTTC
j_call: TRBJ2-5; clone_size: few; v_call: TRBV9; d_call: .; cdr3_aa: CASSVGVGKTQYF; cdr3_nt: TGTGCCAGCAGCGTAGGGGTCGGGAAGACCCAGTACTTC
j_call: TRBJ1-2; clone_size: .; v_call: TRBV7-9; d_call: .; cdr3_aa: CASSLGVQGGYTF; cdr3_nt: TGTGCCAGCAGCTTAGGGGTCCAGGGTGGCTACACCTTC
j_call: TRBJ2-7; clone_size: .; v_call: TRBV4-2; d_call: .; cdr3_aa: CASSVRDSPLYEQYF; cdr3_nt: TGTGCCAGCAGCGTCCGGGACTCCCCTCTCTACGAGCAGTACTTC
j_call: TRBJ2-5; clone_size: .; v_call: TRBV2; d_call: .; cdr3_aa: CASSEGAWGLQETQYF; cdr3_nt: TGTGCCAGCAGTGAAGGGGCGTGGGGGTTACAAGAGACCCAGTACTTC
j_call: TRBJ1-2; clone_size: .; v_call: TRBV4-3; d_call: TRBD1; cdr3_aa: CASSQTITGGSGYAF; cdr3_nt: TGCGCCAGCAGCCAGACAATCACAGGGGGCTCTGGCTACGCCTTC
j_call: TRBJ2-1; clone_size: .; v_call: TRBV28; d_call: .; cdr3_aa: CATDPVGGNEQFF; cdr3_nt: TGTGCCACCGACCCTGTTGGTGGGAATGAGCAGTTCTTC
j_call: TRBJ1-2; clone_size: few; v_call: TRBV12-3/TRBV12-4; d_call: .; cdr3_aa: CASSSPIPAAGYTF; cdr3_nt: TGTGCCAGCAGCTCTCCGATCCCTGCAGCTGGCTACACCTTC
j_call: TRBJ2-1; clone_size: few; v_call: TRBV6-5; d_call: .; cdr3_aa: CASSGEASHNEQFF; cdr3_nt: TGTGCCAGCAGTGGGGAAGCGAGTCACAATGAGCAGTTCTTC
j_call: TRBJ1-4; clone_size: few; v_call: TRBV5-5; d_call: .; cdr3_aa: CASSLSLPSNEKLFF; cdr3_nt: TGTGCCAGCAGCTTGTCTCTGCCCTCAAATGAAAAACTGTTTTTT
j_call: TRBJ2-5; clone_size: few; v_call: TRBV7-9; d_call: .; cdr3_aa: CASSQPETQCF; cdr3_nt: TGTGCCAGCAGCCAGCCAGAGACCCAGTGCTTC
j_call: TRBJ2-3; clone_size: few; v_call: TRBV6-6; d_call: .; cdr3_aa: CASSYTIKSLKADTQYF; cdr3_nt: TGTGCCAGCAGTTACACCATCAAGAGCCTCAAAGCAGATACGCAGTATTTT
j_call: TRBJ2-1; clone_size: .; v_call: TRBV5-1; d_call: TRBD2; cdr3_aa: CASSEGLAGGEQFF; cdr3_nt: TGCGCCAGCAGCGAGGGACTAGCCGGGGGTGAGCAGTTCTTC
j_call: TRBJ2-5; clone_size: many; v_call: TRBV10-3; d_call: .; cdr3_aa: CAISAQQEETQYF; cdr3_nt: TGTGCCATCAGTGCTCAACAGGAAGAGACCCAGTACTTC
j_call: TRBJ1-5; clone_size: few; v_call: TRBV7-9; d_call: .; cdr3_aa: CASSRPQEPQHF; cdr3_nt: TGTGCCAGCAGCCGGCCCCAGGAGCCCCAGCATTTT
j_call: TRBJ2-1; clone_size: .; v_call: TRBV20-1; d_call: .; cdr3_aa: CSARPTSRVYEQFF; cdr3_nt: TGCAGTGCTAGACCGACTAGTAGGGTCTATGAGCAGTTCTTC
j_call: TRBJ2-3; clone_size: few; v_call: TRBV12-3/TRBV12-4; d_call: TRBD2; cdr3_aa: CASSLILAGHTDTQYF; cdr3_nt: TGTGCCAGCAGTTTAATACTAGCGGGGCACACAGATACGCAGTATTTT
j_call: TRBJ1-1; clone_size: .; v_call: TRBV7-8; d_call: .; cdr3_aa: CASNVMEGTGTEAFF; cdr3_nt: TGTGCCAGCAACGTGATGGAGGGGACGGGGACTGAAGCTTTCTTT
j_call: TRBJ2-5; clone_size: .; v_call: TRBV24-1; d_call: TRBD1; cdr3_aa: CATSDRNRGWETQYF; cdr3_nt: TGTGCCACCAGTGACCGAAACAGGGGTTGGGAGACCCAGTACTTC
j_call: TRBJ2-3; clone_size: few; v_call: TRBV20-1; d_call: TRBD2; cdr3_aa: CSAELGAGGGDTQYF; cdr3_nt: TGCAGTGCGGAGCTAGGGGCGGGAGGTGGAGATACGCAGTATTTT
j_call: TRBJ2-5; clone_size: few; v_call: TRBV7-8; d_call: TRBD2; cdr3_aa: CASTLNRLAGGPETQYF; cdr3_nt: TGTGCCAGCACCCTAAACCGACTAGCGGGAGGGCCAGAGACCCAGTACTTC
j_call: TRBJ1-1; clone_size: .; v_call: TRBV29-1; d_call: .; cdr3_aa: CSSGAGLNTEAFF; cdr3_nt: TGCAGCTCTGGGGCAGGGTTGAACACTGAAGCTTTCTTT
j_call: TRBJ1-4; clone_size: .; v_call: TRBV2; d_call: .; cdr3_aa: CASTSTDNEELFF; cdr3_nt: TGTGCCAGCACATCCACGGATAATGAAGAACTGTTTTTT
j_call: TRBJ1-1; clone_size: .; v_call: TRBV7-8; d_call: .; cdr3_aa: CASSLSQQGTEAFF; cdr3_nt: TGTGCCAGCAGCCTATCTCAACAGGGAACTGAAGCTTTCTTT
j_call: TRBJ2-1; clone_size: .; v_call: TRBV2; d_call: TRBD2; cdr3_aa: CASRELAGGPSEQFF; cdr3_nt: TGTGCCAGCAGGGAACTAGCGGGAGGGCCTAGTGAGCAGTTCTTC
j_call: TRBJ1-1; clone_size: .; v_call: TRBV12-3/TRBV12-4; d_call: .; cdr3_aa: CASSLARTVKAFF; cdr3_nt: TGTGCCAGCAGTTTAGCGAGGACGGTGAAAGCTTTCTTT
j_call: TRBJ1-2; clone_size: few; v_call: TRBV9; d_call: .; cdr3_aa: CASSVDGTPYGYTF; cdr3_nt: TGTGCCAGCAGCGTAGACGGGACACCATATGGCTACACCTTC
j_call: TRBJ1-2; clone_size: once; v_call: TRBV9; d_call: .; cdr3_aa: CASSESGEYGYTF; cdr3_nt: TGTGCCAGCAGCGAGTCGGGGGAGTACGGCTACACCTTC
j_call: TRBJ2-7; clone_size: few; v_call: TRBV6-2/TRBV6-3; d_call: .; cdr3_aa: CASSYSLAEQYF; cdr3_nt: TGTGCCAGCAGTTACTCCCTCGCCGAGCAGTACTTC
j_call: TRBJ2-6; clone_size: .; v_call: TRBV6-6; d_call: .; cdr3_aa: CASAKEGGNVLTF; cdr3_nt: TGTGCCAGCGCTAAAGAAGGAGGCAACGTCCTGACTTTC
j_call: TRBJ2-1; clone_size: few; v_call: TRBV7-9; d_call: TRBD2; cdr3_aa: CASSLAGGPRDEQFF; cdr3_nt: TGTGCCAGTAGCCTAGCGGGAGGGCCTAGGGATGAGCAGTTCTTC
j_call: TRBJ2-7; clone_size: few; v_call: TRBV6-2/TRBV6-3; d_call: .; cdr3_aa: CASSYLRLSGDGEQYF; cdr3_nt: TGTGCCAGCAGTTATTTAAGGCTATCGGGGGACGGCGAGCAGTACTTC
j_call: TRBJ2-1; clone_size: .; v_call: TRBV20-1; d_call: TRBD2; cdr3_aa: CSASGGVYNEQFF; cdr3_nt: TGCAGTGCTAGTGGGGGGGTCTACAATGAGCAGTTCTTC
j_call: TRBJ1-1; clone_size: .; v_call: TRBV2; d_call: .; cdr3_aa: CAGSEHPLEAFF; cdr3_nt: TGTGCCGGCAGTGAGCACCCGTTAGAAGCTTTCTTT
j_call: TRBJ2-3; clone_size: .; v_call: TRBV7-9; d_call: .; cdr3_aa: CASSFAGANTDTQYF; cdr3_nt: TGTGCCAGCAGCTTTGCAGGGGCGAACACAGATACGCAGTATTTT
j_call: TRBJ2-3; clone_size: .; v_call: TRBV5-4; d_call: TRBD2; cdr3_aa: CASRPDLAGEDTQYF; cdr3_nt: TGTGCCAGCAGACCCGACTTAGCGGGAGAAGATACGCAGTATTTT
j_call: TRBJ2-4; clone_size: .; v_call: TRBV25-1; d_call: .; cdr3_aa: CASSDRGSGALAKNIQYF; cdr3_nt: TGTGCCAGCAGTGACAGGGGAAGCGGGGCCCTAGCCAAAAACATTCAGTACTTC
j_call: TRBJ2-3; clone_size: few; v_call: TRBV20-1; d_call: TRBD2; cdr3_aa: CSARPLLTSGVPDTQYF; cdr3_nt: TGCAGTGCTAGGCCCCTATTGACTAGCGGGGTCCCTGATACGCAGTATTTT
j_call: TRBJ1-2; clone_size: few; v_call: TRBV20-1; d_call: .; cdr3_aa: CSARVQGPIYGYTF; cdr3_nt: TGCAGTGCTAGAGTACAGGGACCTATCTATGGCTACACCTTC
j_call: TRBJ1-3; clone_size: .; v_call: TRBV25-1; d_call: .; cdr3_aa: CASSEKGVTIYF; cdr3_nt: TGTGCCAGCAGTGAAAAGGGTGTCACCATATATTTT
j_call: TRBJ1-5; clone_size: .; v_call: TRBV20-1; d_call: .; cdr3_aa: CSARGAGPHQPQHF; cdr3_nt: TGCAGTGCTAGAGGCGCAGGGCCACATCAGCCCCAGCATTTT
j_call: TRBJ2-4; clone_size: few; v_call: TRBV2; d_call: .; cdr3_aa: CASRPRGEGEAKNIQYF; cdr3_nt: TGTGCCAGTCGACCACGGGGGGAGGGGGAGGCCAAAAACATTCAGTACTTC
j_call: TRBJ1-6; clone_size: few; v_call: TRBV3-1; d_call: .; cdr3_aa: CASSQDRTAYNSPLHF; cdr3_nt: TGTGCCAGCAGCCAAGATCGCACAGCATATAATTCACCCCTCCACTTT
j_call: TRBJ2-7; clone_size: .; v_call: TRBV4-3; d_call: .; cdr3_aa: CASSQDRLGESEQYF; cdr3_nt: TGCGCCAGCAGCCAAGATCGACTAGGTGAGAGCGAGCAGTACTTC